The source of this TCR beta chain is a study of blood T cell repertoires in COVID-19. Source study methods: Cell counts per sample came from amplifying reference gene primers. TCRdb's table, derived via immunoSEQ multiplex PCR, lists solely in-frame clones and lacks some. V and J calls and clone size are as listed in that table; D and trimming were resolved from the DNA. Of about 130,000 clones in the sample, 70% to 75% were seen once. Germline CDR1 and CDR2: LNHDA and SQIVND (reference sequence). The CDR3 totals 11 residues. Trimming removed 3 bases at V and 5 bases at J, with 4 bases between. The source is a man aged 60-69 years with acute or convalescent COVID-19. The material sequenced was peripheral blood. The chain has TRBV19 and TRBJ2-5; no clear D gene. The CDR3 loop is CASSMEETQYF. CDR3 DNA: TGTGCCAGTAGTATGGAGGAGACCCAGTACTTC.